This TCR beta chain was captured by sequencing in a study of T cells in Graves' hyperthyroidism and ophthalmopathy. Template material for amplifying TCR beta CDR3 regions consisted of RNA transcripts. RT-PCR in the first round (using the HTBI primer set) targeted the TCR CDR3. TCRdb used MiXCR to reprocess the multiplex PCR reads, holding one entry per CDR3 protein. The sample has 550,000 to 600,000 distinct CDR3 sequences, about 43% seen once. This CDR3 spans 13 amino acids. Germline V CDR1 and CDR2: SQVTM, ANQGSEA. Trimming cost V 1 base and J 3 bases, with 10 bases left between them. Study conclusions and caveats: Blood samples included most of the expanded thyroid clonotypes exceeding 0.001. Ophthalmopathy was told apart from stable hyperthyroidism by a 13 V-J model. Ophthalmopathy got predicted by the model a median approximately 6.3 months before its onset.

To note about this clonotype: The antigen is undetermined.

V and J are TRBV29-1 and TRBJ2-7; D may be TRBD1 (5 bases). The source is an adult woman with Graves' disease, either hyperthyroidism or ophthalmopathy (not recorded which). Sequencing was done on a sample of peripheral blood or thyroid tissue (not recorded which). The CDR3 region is CSVEGGRGYEQYF. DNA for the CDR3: TGCAGCGTTGAAGGGGGCAGAGGCTACGAGCAGTACTTC.